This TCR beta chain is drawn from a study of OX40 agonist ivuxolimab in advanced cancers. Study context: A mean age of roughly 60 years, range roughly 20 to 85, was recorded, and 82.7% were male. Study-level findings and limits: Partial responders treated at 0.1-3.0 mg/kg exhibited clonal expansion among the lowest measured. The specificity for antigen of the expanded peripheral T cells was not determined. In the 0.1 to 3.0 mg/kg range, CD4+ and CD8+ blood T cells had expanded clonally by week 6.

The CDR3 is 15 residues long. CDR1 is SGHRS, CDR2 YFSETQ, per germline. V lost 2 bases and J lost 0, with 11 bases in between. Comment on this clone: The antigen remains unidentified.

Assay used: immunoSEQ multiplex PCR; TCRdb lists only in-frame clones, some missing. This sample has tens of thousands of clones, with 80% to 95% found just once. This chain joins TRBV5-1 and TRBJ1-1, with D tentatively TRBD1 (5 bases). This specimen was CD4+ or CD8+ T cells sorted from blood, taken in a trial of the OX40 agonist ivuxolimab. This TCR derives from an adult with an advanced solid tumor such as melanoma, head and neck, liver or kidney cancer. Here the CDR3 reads CASSFRTGVNTEAFF. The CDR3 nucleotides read TGCGCCAGCAGCTTTAGAACGGGGGTGAACACTGAAGCTTTCTTT.